The following is a T cell receptor (beta chain) sequence with its context. CDR3 length equals 15 residues. Germline-derived CDR1 and CDR2 are LNHDA and SQIVND (reference sequence). The V gene lost 5 bases and the J gene lost 7 bases, with 18 bases spanning the gap. The entry originates in a study of T cell changes during pregnancy in multiple sclerosis. Only in-frame clones appear in the TCRdb table, and some are missing; sequencing was by immunoSEQ multiplex PCR. Among some 90,000 clones, roughly 91% were seen once, and the ten largest hold more than 1.5%. The TCR was taken from a female donor in good health, enrolled as a control in a pregnancy study. This sequence joins TRBV19 and TRBJ1-5, with a weak D call TRBD1 (5 bases). The starting material was peripheral blood, obtained after pregnancy. CDR3 DNA sequence: TGTGCCAGTAGTCCGAGCCAGGGTTTGTCGCAGCCCCAGCATTTT. Translating it yields CASSPSQGLSQPQHF.